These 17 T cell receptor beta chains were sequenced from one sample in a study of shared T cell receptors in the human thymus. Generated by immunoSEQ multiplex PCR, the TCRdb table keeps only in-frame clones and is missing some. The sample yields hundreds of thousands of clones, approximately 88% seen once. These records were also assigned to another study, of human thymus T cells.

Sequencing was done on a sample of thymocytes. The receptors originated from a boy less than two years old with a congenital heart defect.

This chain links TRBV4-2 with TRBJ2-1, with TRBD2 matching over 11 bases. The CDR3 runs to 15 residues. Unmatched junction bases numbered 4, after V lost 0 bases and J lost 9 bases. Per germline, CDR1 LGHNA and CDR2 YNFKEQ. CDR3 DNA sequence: TGTGCCAGCAGCCAAGAACCTAGCGGGAGGAGTGAGCAGTTCTTC. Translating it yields CASSQEPSGRSEQFF.

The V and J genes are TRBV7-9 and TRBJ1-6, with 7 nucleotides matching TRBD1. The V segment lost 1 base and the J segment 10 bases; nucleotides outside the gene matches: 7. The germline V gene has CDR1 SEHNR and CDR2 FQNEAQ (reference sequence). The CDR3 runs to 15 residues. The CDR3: CASSLDRDSESPLHF. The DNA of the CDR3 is TGTGCCAGCAGCTTAGACCGGGACAGCGAATCACCCCTCCACTTT.

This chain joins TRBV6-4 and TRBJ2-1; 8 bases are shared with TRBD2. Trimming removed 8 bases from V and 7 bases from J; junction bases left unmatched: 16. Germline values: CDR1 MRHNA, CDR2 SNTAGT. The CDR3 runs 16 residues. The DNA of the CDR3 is TGTGCCAGCCGTATGGAGGCGCGGGAGGCTGGAAATGAGCAGTTCTTC. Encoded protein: CASRMEAREAGNEQFF.

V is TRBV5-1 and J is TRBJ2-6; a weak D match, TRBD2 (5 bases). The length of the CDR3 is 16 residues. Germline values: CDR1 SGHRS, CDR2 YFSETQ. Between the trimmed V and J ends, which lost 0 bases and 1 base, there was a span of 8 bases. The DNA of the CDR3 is TGCGCCAGCAGCTTGGCGTGGGAGTCTGGGGCCAACGTCCTGACTTTC. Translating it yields CASSLAWESGANVLTF.

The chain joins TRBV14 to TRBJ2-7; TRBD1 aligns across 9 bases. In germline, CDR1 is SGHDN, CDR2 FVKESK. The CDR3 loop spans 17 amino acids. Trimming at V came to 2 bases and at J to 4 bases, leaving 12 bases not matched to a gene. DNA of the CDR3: TGTGCCAGCAGCCAAAATTTAGACAGGGGGGCGCGGTACGAGCAGTACTTC. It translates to CASSQNLDRGARYEQYF.

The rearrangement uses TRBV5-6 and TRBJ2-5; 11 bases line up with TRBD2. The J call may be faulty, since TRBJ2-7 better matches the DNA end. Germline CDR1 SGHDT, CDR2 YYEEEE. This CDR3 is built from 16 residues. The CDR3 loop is CASSLEASGRSYEQYF. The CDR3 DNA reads TGTGCCAGCAGCTTGGAGGCTAGCGGGAGGAGCTACGAGCAGTACTTC.

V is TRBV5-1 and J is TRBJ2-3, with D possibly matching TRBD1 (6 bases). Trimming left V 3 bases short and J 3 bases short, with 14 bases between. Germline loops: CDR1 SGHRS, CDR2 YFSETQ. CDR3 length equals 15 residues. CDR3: CASSSYRVSTDTQYF. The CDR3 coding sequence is TGCGCCAGCAGCTCGTACAGGGTTTCGACAGATACGCAGTATTTT.

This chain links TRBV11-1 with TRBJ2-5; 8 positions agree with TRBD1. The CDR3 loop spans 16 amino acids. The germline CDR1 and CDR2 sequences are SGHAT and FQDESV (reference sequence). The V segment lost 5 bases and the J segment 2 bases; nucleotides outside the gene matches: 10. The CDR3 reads CASSHPRDRTQETQYF. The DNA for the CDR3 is TGTGCCAGCAGCCACCCCCGGGACAGGACGCAAGAGACCCAGTACTTC.

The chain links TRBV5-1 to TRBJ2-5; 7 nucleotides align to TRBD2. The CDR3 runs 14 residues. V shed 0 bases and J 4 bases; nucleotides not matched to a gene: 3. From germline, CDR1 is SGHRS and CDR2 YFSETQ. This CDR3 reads CASSLEGEGETQYF. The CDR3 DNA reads TGCGCCAGCAGCTTGGAAGGGGAGGGAGAGACCCAGTACTTC.

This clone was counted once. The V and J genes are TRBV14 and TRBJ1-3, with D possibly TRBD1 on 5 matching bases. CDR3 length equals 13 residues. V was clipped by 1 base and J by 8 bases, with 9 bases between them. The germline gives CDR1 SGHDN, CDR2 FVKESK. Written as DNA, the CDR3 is TGTGCCAGCAGCCAAGGACTCAGGGACACCATATATTTT. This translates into CASSQGLRDTIYF. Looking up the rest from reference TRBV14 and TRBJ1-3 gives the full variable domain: EAGVTQFPSHSVIEKGQTVTLRCDPISGHDNLYWYRRVMGKEIKFLLHFVKESKQDESGMPNNRFLAERTGGTYSTLKVQPAELEDSGVYFCASSQGLRDTIYFGEGSWLTVV.

The CDR3 loop reads CASSVWQGEIYEQFF. CDR3 nucleotides: TGTGCCAGCAGTGTTTGGCAGGGGGAAATTTATGAGCAGTTCTTC. The genes are TRBV6-1 and TRBJ2-1; 7 nucleotides line up with TRBD1. The V and J ends lost 4 bases and 8 bases, in that order; junction bases with no gene match: 11. CDR1 MNHNS and CDR2 SASEGT come from the germline V gene. CDR3 length equals 15 residues.

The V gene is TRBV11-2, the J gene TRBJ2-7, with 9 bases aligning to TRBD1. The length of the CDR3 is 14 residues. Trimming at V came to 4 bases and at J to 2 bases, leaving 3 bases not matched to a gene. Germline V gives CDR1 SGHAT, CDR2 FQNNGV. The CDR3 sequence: CASSSGQGPYEQYF. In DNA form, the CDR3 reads TGTGCCAGCAGCTCGGGACAGGGCCCCTACGAGCAGTACTTC.

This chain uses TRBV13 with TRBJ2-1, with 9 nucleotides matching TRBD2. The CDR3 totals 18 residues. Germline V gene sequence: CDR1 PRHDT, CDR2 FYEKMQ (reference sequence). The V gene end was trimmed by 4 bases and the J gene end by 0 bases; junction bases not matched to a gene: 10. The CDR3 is CASSSSNFSGSSYNEQFF. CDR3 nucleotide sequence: TGTGCCAGCAGCTCCTCTAACTTTAGCGGGAGCTCCTACAATGAGCAGTTCTTC.

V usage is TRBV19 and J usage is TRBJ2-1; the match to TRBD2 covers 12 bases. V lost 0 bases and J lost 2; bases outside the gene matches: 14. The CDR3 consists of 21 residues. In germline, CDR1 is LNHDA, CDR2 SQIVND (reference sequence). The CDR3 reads CASSIDPIFASGRAPYNEQFF. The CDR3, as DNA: TGTGCCAGTAGTATAGATCCTATCTTCGCTAGCGGGAGGGCACCCTACAATGAGCAGTTCTTC.

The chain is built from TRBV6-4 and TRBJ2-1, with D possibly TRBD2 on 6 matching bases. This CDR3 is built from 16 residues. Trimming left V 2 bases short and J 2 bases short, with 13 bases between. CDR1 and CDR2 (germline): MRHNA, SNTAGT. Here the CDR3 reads CASSDGAGRTYNEQFF. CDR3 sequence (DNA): TGTGCCAGCAGTGACGGGGCGGGAAGGACCTACAATGAGCAGTTCTTC.

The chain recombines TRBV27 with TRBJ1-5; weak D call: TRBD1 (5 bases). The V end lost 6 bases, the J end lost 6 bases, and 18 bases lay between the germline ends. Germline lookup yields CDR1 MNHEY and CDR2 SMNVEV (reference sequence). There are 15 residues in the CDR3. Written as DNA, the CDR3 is TGTGCCAGCAGCCCCGGGGGGGGTCCGGTTCAGCCCCAGCATTTT. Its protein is CASSPGGGPVQPQHF.

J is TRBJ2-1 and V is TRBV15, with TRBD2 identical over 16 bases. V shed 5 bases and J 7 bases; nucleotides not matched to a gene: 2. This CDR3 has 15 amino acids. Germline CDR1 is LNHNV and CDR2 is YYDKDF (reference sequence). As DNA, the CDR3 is TGTGCCACCAGCCGGGGACTAGCGGGAGGGAATGAGCAGTTCTTC. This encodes CATSRGLAGGNEQFF. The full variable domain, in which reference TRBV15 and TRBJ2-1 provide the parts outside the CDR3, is DAMVIQNPRYQVTQFGKPVTLSCSQTLNHNVMYWYQQKSSQAPKLLFHYYDKDFNNEADTPDNFQSRRPNTSFCFLDIRSPGLGDTAMYLCATSRGLAGGNEQFFGPGTRLTVL.